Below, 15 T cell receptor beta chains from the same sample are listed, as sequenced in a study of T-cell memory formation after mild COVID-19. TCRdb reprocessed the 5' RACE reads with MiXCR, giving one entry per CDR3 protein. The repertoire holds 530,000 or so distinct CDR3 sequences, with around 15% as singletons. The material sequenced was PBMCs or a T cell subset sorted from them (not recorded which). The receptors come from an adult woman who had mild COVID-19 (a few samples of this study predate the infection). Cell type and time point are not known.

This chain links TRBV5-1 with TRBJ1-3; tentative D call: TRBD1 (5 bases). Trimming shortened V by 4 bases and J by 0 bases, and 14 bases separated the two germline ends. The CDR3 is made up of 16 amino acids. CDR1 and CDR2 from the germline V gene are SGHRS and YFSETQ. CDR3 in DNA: TGCGCCAGCAGCGCCACTACAGGACACTCTGGAAACACCATATATTTT. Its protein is CASSATTGHSGNTIYF.

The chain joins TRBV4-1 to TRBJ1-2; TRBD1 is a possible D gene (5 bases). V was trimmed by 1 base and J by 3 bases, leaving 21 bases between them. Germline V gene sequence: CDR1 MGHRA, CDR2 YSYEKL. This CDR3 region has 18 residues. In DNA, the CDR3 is TGCGCCAGCAGCCAAGGCCTAACGCCGGGACCCACGTACTATGGCTACACCTTC. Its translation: CASSQGLTPGPTYYGYTF.

The CDR3 bases are TGTGCCAGCAGTACGAAATACGAGCAGTACTTC. Encoded protein: CASSTKYEQYF. The chain recombines TRBV28 with TRBJ2-7; no reliable D call. V lost 5 bases to trimming and J lost 4 bases, with 6 bases between them. CDR1 is MDHEN, CDR2 SYDVKM, per germline. The CDR3 spans 11 residues.

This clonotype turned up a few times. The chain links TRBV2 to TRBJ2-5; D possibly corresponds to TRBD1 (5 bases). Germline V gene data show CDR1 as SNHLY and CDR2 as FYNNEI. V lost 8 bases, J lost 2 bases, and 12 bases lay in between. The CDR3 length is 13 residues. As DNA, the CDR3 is TGTGCCAGCCGTGTTGACAGACAAGAGACCCAGTACTTC. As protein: CASRVDRQETQYF.

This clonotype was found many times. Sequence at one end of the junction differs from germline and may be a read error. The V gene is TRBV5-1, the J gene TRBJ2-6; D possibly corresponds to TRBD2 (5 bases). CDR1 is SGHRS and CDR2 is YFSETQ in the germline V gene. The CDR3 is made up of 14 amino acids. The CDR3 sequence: CASSRGSGANVLTF. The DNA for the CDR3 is TGTGCCAGCAGTCGGGGTTCTGGGGCCAACGTCCTGACTTTC.

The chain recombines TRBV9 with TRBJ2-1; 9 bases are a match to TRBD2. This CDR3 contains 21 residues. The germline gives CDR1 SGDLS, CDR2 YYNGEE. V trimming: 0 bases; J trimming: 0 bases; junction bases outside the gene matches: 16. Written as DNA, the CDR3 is TGTGCCAGCAGCGTAGAGCCCCGGCGGGGGGGCTTGTCTCGCTCCTACAATGAGCAGTTCTTC. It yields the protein CASSVEPRRGGLSRSYNEQFF.

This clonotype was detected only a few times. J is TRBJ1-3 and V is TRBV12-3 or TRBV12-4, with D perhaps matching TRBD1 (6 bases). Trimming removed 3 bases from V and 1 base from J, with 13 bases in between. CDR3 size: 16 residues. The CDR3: CASSLKGGASGNTIYF. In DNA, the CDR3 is TGTGCCAGCAGTTTGAAGGGGGGCGCGTCTGGAAACACCATATATTTT.

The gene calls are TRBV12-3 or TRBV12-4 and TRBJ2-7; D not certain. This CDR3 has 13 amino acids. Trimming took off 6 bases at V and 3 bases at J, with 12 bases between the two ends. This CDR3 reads CASRHQDSYEQYF. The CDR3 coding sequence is TGTGCCAGCAGACATCAGGATAGCTACGAGCAGTACTTC.

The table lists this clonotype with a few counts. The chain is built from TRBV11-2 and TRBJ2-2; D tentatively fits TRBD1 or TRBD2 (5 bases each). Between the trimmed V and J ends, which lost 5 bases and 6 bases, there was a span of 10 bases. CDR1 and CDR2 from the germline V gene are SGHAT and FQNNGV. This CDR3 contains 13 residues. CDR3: CASSPRDAGELFF. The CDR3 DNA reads TGTGCCAGCAGCCCGAGGGACGCCGGGGAGCTGTTTTTT. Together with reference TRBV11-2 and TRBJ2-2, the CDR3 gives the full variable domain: EAGVAQSPRYKIIEKRQSVAFWCNPISGHATLYWYQQILGQGPKLLIQFQNNGVVDDSQLPKDRFSAERLKGVDSTLKIQPAKLEDSAVYLCASSPRDAGELFFGEGSRLTVL.

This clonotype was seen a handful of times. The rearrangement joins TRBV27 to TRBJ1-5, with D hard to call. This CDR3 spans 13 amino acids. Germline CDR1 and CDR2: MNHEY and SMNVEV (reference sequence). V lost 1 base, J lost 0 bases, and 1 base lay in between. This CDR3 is CASSLFSNQPQHF. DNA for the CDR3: TGTGCCAGCAGTTTATTTAGCAATCAGCCCCAGCATTTT.

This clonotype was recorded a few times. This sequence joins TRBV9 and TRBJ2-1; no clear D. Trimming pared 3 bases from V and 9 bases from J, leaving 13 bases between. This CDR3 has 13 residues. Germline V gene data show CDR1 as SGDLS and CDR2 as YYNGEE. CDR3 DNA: TGTGCCAGCAGCGGTATTATAGTCGGTGAGCAGTTCTTC. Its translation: CASSGIIVGEQFF.

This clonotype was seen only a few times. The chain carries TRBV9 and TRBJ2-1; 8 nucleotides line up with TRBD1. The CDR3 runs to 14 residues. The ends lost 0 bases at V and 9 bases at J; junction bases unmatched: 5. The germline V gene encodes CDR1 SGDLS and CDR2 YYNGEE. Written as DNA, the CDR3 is TGTGCCAGCAGCGTAGATGACAGGGGTGCTGAGCAGTTCTTC. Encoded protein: CASSVDDRGAEQFF.

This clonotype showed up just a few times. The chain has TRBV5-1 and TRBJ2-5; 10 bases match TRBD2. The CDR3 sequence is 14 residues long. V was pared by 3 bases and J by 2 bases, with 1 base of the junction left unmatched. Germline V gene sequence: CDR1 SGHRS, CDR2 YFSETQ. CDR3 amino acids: CASSSAGGQETQYF. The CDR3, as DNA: TGCGCCAGCAGCTCAGCGGGGGGGCAAGAGACCCAGTACTTC.

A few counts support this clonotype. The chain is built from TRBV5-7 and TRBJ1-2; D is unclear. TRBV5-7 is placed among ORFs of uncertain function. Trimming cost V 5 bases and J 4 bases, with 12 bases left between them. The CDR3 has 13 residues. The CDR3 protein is CASRTRRGYGYTF. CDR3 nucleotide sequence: TGTGCCAGCAGAACCCGGCGGGGCTATGGCTACACCTTC.

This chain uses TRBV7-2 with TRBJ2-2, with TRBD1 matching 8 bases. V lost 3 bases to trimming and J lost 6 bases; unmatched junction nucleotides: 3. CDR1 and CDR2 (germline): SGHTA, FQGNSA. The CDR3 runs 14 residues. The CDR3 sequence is CASSLTGVAGELFF. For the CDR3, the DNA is TGTGCCAGCAGCTTGACAGGGGTGGCCGGGGAGCTGTTTTTT.